A single TCR beta chain is shown here with its context. Antigen: not known. Genomic DNA came from blood conventional CD4+ T cells gated CD25-low CD127-high. Some clones are missing from TCRdb's copy, which holds only in-frame ones; the method was immunoSEQ multiplex PCR. The profile covers around 25,000 clones, with 95% to 96% appearing a single time and about 1.2% taken by the ten largest. The ends lost 4 bases at V and 2 bases at J; junction bases unmatched: 8. The CDR3 consists of 18 residues. Germline CDR1 is LNHDA and CDR2 is SQIVND (reference sequence). The data originate from a study of regulatory and conventional T cells in RAG deficiency. Study-wide results and caveats: Omenn patients showed >75% Treg-Tconv overlap and shorter CDR3 lengths. Control T-cell subsets had markedly higher Shannon entropy and lower Simpson indices than RAG-deficient patients. Treg unique TCR beta sequences were about 110-fold fewer in Omenn syndrome and CID/AS patients than controls.

Another study also made use of these data, one on regulatory T cells. From that paper: The primer mix had 52 TRBV and 13 TRBJ primers. In patients, unique TRB V-J pairs were restricted and V/J usage skewed, especially in Tregs.

The specimen was CD25- CD4+ T cells sorted from blood. The chain couples TRBV19 to TRBJ2-1; 13 bases fit TRBD2. The sequence derives from a human donor in good health. As DNA, the CDR3 is TGTGCCAGTAGTAAAGGGACTAGCGGGGCCCTCGCCTACAATGAGCAGTTCTTC. This sequence encodes CASSKGTSGALAYNEQFF.